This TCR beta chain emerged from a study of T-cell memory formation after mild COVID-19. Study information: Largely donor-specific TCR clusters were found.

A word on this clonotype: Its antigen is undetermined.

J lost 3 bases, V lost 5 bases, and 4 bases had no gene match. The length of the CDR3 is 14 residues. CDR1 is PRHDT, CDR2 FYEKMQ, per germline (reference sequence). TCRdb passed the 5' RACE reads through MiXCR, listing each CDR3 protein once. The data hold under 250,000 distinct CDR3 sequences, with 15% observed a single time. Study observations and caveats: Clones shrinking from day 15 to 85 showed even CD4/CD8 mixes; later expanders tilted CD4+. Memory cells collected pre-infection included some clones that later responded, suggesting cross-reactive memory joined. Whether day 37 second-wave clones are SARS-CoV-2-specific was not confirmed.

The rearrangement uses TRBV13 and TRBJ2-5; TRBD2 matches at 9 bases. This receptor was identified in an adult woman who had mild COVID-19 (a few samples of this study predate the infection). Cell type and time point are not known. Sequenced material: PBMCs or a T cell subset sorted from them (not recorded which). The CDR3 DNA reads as TGTGCCAGCAGCCTTAGCGGGGGAGAAGAGACCCAGTACTTC. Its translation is CASSLSGGEETQYF.